Below, 21 T cell receptor beta chains from the same sample are listed, as sequenced in a study of cytomegalovirus exposure and HLA in healthy donors. It was with 60 Vbeta and 13 Jbeta primers that the PCR ran. Sequenced by immunoSEQ multiplex PCR; TCRdb stores in-frame clones only, minus some. The sample includes 150,000 to 250,000 clones, around 85% of them seen just once. Sequenced input: PBMCs. These receptors came from a woman between 50 and 59 years old in good health and CMV-seronegative.

This clone was seen once. The V gene is TRBV9, the J gene TRBJ1-2; 9 bases fit TRBD1. This CDR3 is built from 16 residues. The junction had 11 bases not matched to a gene; V was cut back by 5 bases and J by 3 bases. CDR1 and CDR2 from the germline V gene are SGDLS and YYNGEE. The CDR3 bases are TGTGCCAGCAGTGGGACAGGGTTTAGGCTGGACTATGGCTACACCTTC. It encodes CASSGTGFRLDYGYTF.

The rearrangement links TRBV7-6 to TRBJ2-7, with 9 bases identical to TRBD2. This CDR3 contains 15 residues. V was clipped by 0 bases and J by 3 bases; unmatched bases: 3. Germline CDR1 and CDR2: SGHVS and FNYEAQ. CDR3 bases: TGTGCCAGCAGCTTAGCAGCGGGAGGCTACTACGAGCAGTACTTC. It translates to CASSLAAGGYYEQYF. The entire variable domain, with the rest obtained from reference TRBV7-6 and TRBJ2-7, is as follows: GAGVSQSPRYKVTKRGQDVALRCDPISGHVSLYWYRQALGQGPEFLTYFNYEAQQDKSGLPNDRFSAERPEGSISTLTIQRTEQRDSAMYRCASSLAAGGYYEQYFGPGTRLTVT.

The CDR3 protein is CASSYSVGGDPYGYTF. The CDR3 bases are TGTGCCAGCAGTTACTCGGTTGGGGGGGATCCTTATGGCTACACCTTC. The chain joins TRBV6-5 to TRBJ1-2, with TRBD1 as a possible D gene (5 bases). The V gene lost 0 bases and the J gene lost 5 bases, with 16 bases spanning the gap. The CDR3 has 16 residues. Germline V gene sequence: CDR1 MNHEY, CDR2 SVGAGI.

The rearrangement joins TRBV14 to TRBJ2-3; 8 bases are shared with TRBD2. The ends lost 4 bases at V and 0 bases at J; junction bases unmatched: 9. This CDR3 region has 17 residues. Germline CDR1 SGHDN, CDR2 FVKESK. The CDR3 DNA sequence: TGTGCCAGCAGCCCCCTGACTAGCGAACATAGCACAGATACGCAGTATTTT. Translating gives CASSPLTSEHSTDTQYF.

This rearrangement joins TRBV7-9 to TRBJ1-1; tentative D call: TRBD1 (5 bases). The CDR3 is 15 residues long. CDR1 SEHNR and CDR2 FQNEAQ come from the germline V gene (reference sequence). The V gene lost 5 bases and the J gene lost 6 bases, with 19 bases spanning the gap. The CDR3 loop is CASSTPREGFPEAFF. Here the CDR3 DNA reads TGTGCCAGCAGCACCCCTAGGGAGGGGTTCCCTGAAGCTTTCTTT.

This chain joins TRBV6-6 and TRBJ2-1; D might be TRBD2 (6 bases). Trimming pared 7 bases from V and 0 bases from J, leaving 16 bases between. The CDR3 runs to 16 residues. CDR1 is MNHNY and CDR2 is SVGAGI in the germline V gene (reference sequence). CDR3 loop: CASMKPGLDSYNEQFF. DNA for the CDR3: TGTGCCAGCATGAAACCGGGACTTGACTCCTACAATGAGCAGTTCTTC.

The chain uses TRBV28 and TRBJ1-4; D is ambiguous. The CDR3 has 14 residues. Germline V gene data show CDR1 as MDHEN and CDR2 as SYDVKM. V gave up 3 bases and J gave up 6 bases, with 11 bases separating them. The CDR3 nucleotides are TGTGCCAGCAGTTTGGCCAGCGATTATGAAAAACTGTTTTTT. This translates into CASSLASDYEKLFF.

The V gene is TRBV29-1, the J gene TRBJ2-3; TRBD1 matches at 7 bases. From germline, CDR1 is SQVTM and CDR2 ANQGSEA. CDR3 size: 14 residues. Trimming at V came to 6 bases and at J to 3 bases, leaving 9 bases not matched to a gene. The CDR3 spells CSVVRDRVTDTQYF. The CDR3 nucleotides are TGCAGCGTCGTCCGGGACAGAGTAACAGATACGCAGTATTTT.

A single count supports this clone. The V call is TRBV9, the J call TRBJ1-2; TRBD1 matches 7 bases. This CDR3 has 14 residues. V shed 2 bases, J shed 6 bases, and the junction held 7 bases outside the gene matches. Looked up from germline, CDR1 is SGDLS and CDR2 is YYNGEE. The CDR3 loop reads CASSVVPTGDGYTF. Here the CDR3 DNA reads TGTGCCAGCAGCGTCGTACCCACAGGGGATGGCTACACCTTC.

The CDR3: CASSPEADSVRPQHF. CDR3 sequence (DNA): TGTGCCAGCAGCCCCGAGGCGGACAGCGTGAGGCCCCAGCATTTT. The chain carries TRBV6-1 and TRBJ1-5; a weak D match, TRBD1 (6 bases). The germline gives CDR1 MNHNS, CDR2 SASEGT. Trimming cost V 6 bases and J 9 bases, with 21 bases left between them. The CDR3 is 15 amino acids.

This clone came up once. The rearrangement links TRBV30 to TRBJ2-2; 8 nucleotides match TRBD1. This CDR3 contains 14 residues. Germline values: CDR1 GTSNPN, CDR2 SVGIG (reference sequence). The ends lost 3 bases at V and 5 bases at J; junction bases unmatched: 5. This chain's CDR3 is CAWRITGGTGELFF. CDR3 nucleotide sequence: TGTGCCTGGAGGATAACAGGGGGTACCGGGGAGCTGTTTTTT. Together with reference TRBV30 and TRBJ2-2, the CDR3 gives the full variable domain: SQTIHQWPATLVQPVGSPLSLECTVEGTSNPNLYWYRQAAGRGLQLLFYSVGIGQISSEVPQNLSASRPQDRQFILSSKKLLLSDSGFYLCAWRITGGTGELFFGEGSRLTVL.

CDR3 nucleotide sequence: TGTGCCAGCAGACCGGGAGGGCCTGCCGGGGAGCTGTTTTTT. This encodes CASRPGGPAGELFF. The V and J genes are TRBV6-4 and TRBJ2-2, with TRBD2 identical over 8 bases. Germline CDR1 reads MRHNA; CDR2 reads SNTAGT. With V trimmed by 6 bases and J by 6 bases, 6 bases remained unmatched. This CDR3 comprises 14 residues.

This clone has more than one count but fewer than ten. The V gene is TRBV5-4, the J gene TRBJ2-3; 10 bases line up with TRBD2. The CDR3 runs 15 residues. The trim removed 4 bases at V and 6 bases at J, leaving 8 bases unmatched. Germline CDR1 SGHNT, CDR2 YYREEE (reference sequence). CDR3: CASSRGTSDHDTQYF. CDR3 bases: TGTGCCAGCAGCCGCGGGACTAGCGACCACGATACGCAGTATTTT.

The chain employs TRBV28 and TRBJ1-2, with 8 bases aligning to TRBD1. The length of the CDR3 is 14 residues. Unmatched junction bases numbered 8, after V lost 6 bases and J lost 5 bases. Germline-derived CDR1 and CDR2 are MDHEN and SYDVKM. CDR3 sequence reads: CASRQGAASYGYTF. CDR3 nucleotides: TGTGCCAGCAGGCAGGGGGCAGCTAGTTATGGCTACACCTTC.

The V call is TRBV29-1, the J call TRBJ2-2, with TRBD2 as a possible D gene (7 bases). Deletions cut 4 bases from V and 6 bases from J, with 24 bases between. The length of the CDR3 is 17 residues. Per germline, CDR1 SQVTM and CDR2 ANQGSEA. The CDR3 DNA is TGCAGCGTTGCCCGGGGGGCAGGGACCTTTAGCGCCGGGGAGCTGTTTTTT. It translates to CSVARGAGTFSAGELFF.

The V call is TRBV27, the J call TRBJ2-7, with 7 bases lining up with TRBD1. This CDR3 is built from 13 residues. V was clipped by 4 bases and J by 4 bases; unmatched bases: 4. Germline V CDR1 and CDR2: MNHEY, SMNVEV (reference sequence). CDR3 sequence: CASSSGGRYEQYF. Written as DNA, the CDR3 is TGTGCCAGCAGTTCAGGGGGACGATACGAGCAGTACTTC.

This chain joins TRBV19 and TRBJ2-5; 10 bases are shared with TRBD2. The V segment lost 2 bases and the J segment 3 bases; nucleotides outside the gene matches: 6. The CDR3 has 16 residues. Germline V lookup: CDR1 LNHDA, CDR2 SQIVND (reference sequence). CDR3: CASSIQQLAGKETQYF. CDR3 DNA sequence: TGTGCCAGTAGTATACAGCAACTAGCGGGGAAAGAGACCCAGTACTTC.

The rearrangement uses TRBV25-1 and TRBJ2-1; TRBD1 matches 8 bases. V was pared by 6 bases and J by 4 bases, with 8 bases of the junction left unmatched. CDR1 and CDR2 (germline): MGHDK, SYGVNS. The CDR3 is 15 amino acids. CDR3: CASSPQGVGYNEQFF. The CDR3 DNA reads TGTGCCAGCAGCCCACAGGGGGTGGGGTACAATGAGCAGTTCTTC.

The genes are TRBV19 and TRBJ1-5, with D possibly TRBD1 on 5 matching bases. CDR3 length: 14 amino acids. The germline V gene encodes CDR1 LNHDA and CDR2 SQIVND (reference sequence). The V end lost 7 bases, the J end lost 7 bases, and 17 bases lay between the germline ends. In DNA form, the CDR3 reads TGTGCCAGTATGGAAGTGGGGGGGTACCAGCCCCAGCATTTT. This gives the protein CASMEVGGYQPQHF.

This rearrangement joins TRBV25-1 to TRBJ2-1, with a possible D match to TRBD2 (6 bases). V was trimmed by 5 bases and J by 5 bases, leaving 10 bases between them. CDR1 and CDR2 (germline): MGHDK, SYGVNS. This CDR3 spans 13 amino acids. CDR3 loop: CASSPGVNNEQFF. The CDR3 DNA reads as TGTGCCAGCAGTCCGGGAGTTAACAATGAGCAGTTCTTC.

The CDR3 loop is CASSKGGSYNEQFF. As DNA, the CDR3 is TGTGCCAGCAGCAAAGGGGGTTCCTACAATGAGCAGTTCTTC. This rearrangement joins TRBV7-8 to TRBJ2-1, with D perhaps TRBD1 (6 bases). CDR1 is SGHVS, CDR2 FQNEAQ, per germline. The length of the CDR3 is 14 residues. V shed 5 bases and J shed 1 base, with 9 bases lying between them.